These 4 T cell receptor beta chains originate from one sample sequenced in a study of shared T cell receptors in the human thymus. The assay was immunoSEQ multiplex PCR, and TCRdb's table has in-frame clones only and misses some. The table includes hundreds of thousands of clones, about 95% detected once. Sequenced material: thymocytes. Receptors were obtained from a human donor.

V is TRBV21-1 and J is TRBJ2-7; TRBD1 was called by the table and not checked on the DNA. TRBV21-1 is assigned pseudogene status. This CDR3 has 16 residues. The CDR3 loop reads CASSKEGKGPSYEQYF. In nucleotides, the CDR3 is TGTGCCAGCAGCAAAGAGGGTAAGGGGCCTTCCTACGAGCAGTACTTC.

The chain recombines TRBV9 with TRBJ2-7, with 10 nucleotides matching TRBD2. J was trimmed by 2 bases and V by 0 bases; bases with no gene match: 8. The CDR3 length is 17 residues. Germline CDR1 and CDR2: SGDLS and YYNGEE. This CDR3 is CASSVANCLAGAYEQYF. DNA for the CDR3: TGTGCCAGCAGCGTAGCAAATTGCCTAGCGGGAGCCTACGAGCAGTACTTC. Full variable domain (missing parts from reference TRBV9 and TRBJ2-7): DSGVTQTPKHLITATGQRVTLRCSPRSGDLSVYWYQQSLDQGLQFLIQYYNGEERAKGNILERFSAQQFPDLHSELNLSSLELGDSALYFCASSVANCLAGAYEQYFGPGTRLTVT.

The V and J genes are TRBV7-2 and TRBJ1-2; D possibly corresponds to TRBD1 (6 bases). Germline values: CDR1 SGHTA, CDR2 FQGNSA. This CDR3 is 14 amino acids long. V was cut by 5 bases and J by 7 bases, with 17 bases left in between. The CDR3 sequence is CASSVLTGIGGYTF. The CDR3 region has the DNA TGTGCCAGCAGCGTCCTTACAGGGATAGGTGGCTACACCTTC.

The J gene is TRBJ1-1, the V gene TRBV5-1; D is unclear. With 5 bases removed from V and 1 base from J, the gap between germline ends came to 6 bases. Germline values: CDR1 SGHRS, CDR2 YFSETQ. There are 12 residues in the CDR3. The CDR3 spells CASRRENTEAFF. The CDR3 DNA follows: TGCGCCAGCAGGCGCGAGAACACTGAAGCTTTCTTT.